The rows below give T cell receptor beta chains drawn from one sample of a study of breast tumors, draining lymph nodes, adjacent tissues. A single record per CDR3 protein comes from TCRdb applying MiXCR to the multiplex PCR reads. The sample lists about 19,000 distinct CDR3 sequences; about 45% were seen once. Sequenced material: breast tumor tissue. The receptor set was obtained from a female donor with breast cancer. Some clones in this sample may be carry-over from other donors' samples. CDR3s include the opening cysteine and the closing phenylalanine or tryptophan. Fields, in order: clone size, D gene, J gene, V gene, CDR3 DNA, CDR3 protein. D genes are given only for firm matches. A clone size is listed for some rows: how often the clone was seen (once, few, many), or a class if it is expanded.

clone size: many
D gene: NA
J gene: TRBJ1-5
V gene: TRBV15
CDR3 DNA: TGTGCCACCAGCAGAGAAGGAAGAGGGGATCAGCCCCAGCATTTT
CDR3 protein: CATSREGRGDQPQHF

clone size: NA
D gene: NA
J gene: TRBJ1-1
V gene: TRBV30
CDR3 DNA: TGTGCCTGGAGTAAAGGGCCAGACCGGGCCTTCTTT
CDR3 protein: CAWSKGPDRAFF

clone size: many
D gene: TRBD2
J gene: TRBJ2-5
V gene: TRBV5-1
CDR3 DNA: TGCGCCAGCAGCTTGGTTGGTAGCGGGACGTACCAAGAGACCCAGTACTTC
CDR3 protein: CASSLVGSGTYQETQYF

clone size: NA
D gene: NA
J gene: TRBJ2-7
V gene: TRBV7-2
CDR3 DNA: TGTGCCAGCAGCCAGGACACCGGTAGCTCCTACGAGCAGTACTTC
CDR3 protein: CASSQDTGSSYEQYF

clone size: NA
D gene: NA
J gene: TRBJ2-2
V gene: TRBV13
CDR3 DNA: TGTGCCAGCAGCTTAAGGCTCGGGGAGCTGTTTTTT
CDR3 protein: CASSLRLGELFF

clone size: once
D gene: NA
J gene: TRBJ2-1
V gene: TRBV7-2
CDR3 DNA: TGTGCCAGCAGCTTAGGAGTGTATGAGCAGTTCTTC
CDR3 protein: CASSLGVYEQFF

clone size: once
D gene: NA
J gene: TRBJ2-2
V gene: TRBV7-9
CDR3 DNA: TGTGCCAGCAGCTTGGGTTCGGACGTCGGGGAGCTGTTTTTT
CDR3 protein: CASSLGSDVGELFF

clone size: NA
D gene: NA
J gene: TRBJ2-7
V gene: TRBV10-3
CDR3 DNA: TGTGCCGGGAGGACCTGGGGGAGAGAGGAGCAGTACTTC
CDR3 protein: CAGRTWGREEQYF

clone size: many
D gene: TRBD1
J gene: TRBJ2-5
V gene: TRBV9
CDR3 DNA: TGTGCCAGCAGCGTTACAGGGGATGGAGAGACCCAGTCCTTC
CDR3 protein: CASSVTGDGETQSF

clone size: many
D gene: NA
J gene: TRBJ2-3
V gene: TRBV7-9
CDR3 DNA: TGTGCCAGCAGCTTTGGCAGCACAGATACGCAGTATTTT
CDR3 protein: CASSFGSTDTQYF

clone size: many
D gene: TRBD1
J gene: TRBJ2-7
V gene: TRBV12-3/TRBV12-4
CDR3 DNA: TGTGCCAGCAGAATCGGGACAGGGTCGAAGGAGTACTTC
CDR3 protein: CASRIGTGSKEYF

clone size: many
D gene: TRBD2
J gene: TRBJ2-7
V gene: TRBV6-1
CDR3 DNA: TGTGCCAGCCGGCCGGGAGGTAGCTCCTACGAGCAGTACTTC
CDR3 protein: CASRPGGSSYEQYF

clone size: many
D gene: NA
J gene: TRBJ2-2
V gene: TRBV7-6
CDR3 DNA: TGTGCCAGCAGCTTATCGAGGCAGGGTCCCGGGGAGCTGTTTTTT
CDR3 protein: CASSLSRQGPGELFF

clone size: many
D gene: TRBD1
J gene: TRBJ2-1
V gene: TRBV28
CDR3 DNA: TGTGCCAGCCGAAACACCGGGACAGGATACGGGAATGAGCAGTTCTTC
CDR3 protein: CASRNTGTGYGNEQFF

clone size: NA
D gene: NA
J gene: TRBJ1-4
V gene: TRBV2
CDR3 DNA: TGTGCCAGCAGTGAAAAGTCGGGCGGTCGGGAAAAACTGTTTTTT
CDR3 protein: CASSEKSGGREKLFF

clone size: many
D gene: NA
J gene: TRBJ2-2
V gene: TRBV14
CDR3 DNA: TGTGCCAGCAGCAAAATAACCCTCGCGAACACCGGGGAGCTGTTTTTT
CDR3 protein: CASSKITLANTGELFF

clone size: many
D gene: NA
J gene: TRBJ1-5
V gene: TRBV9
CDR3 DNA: TGTGCCAGCAGCGTAGACTCCTACAATAGCAATCAGCCCCAGCATTTT
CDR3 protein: CASSVDSYNSNQPQHF

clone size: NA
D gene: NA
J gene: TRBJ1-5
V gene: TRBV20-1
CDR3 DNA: TGCAGTGCTCGGACTAGCGGGGGCAATCAGCCCCAGCATTTT
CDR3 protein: CSARTSGGNQPQHF

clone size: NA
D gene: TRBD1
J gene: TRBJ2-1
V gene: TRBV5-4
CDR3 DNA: TGTGCCAGCAGCTGGGACAGGGGGGATATGAATGGGCAGTTCTTC
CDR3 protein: CASSWDRGDMNGQFF

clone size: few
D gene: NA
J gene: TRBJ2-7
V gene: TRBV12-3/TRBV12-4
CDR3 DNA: TGTGCCAGCAGTTTCGTTAGCCGGGGCGAGCAGTACTTC
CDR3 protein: CASSFVSRGEQYF

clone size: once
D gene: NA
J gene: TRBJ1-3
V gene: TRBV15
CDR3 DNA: TGTGCCACCAGGAGTAGTGCGGAGGCGTTCTTTGGAAACCCCATATATTTT
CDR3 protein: CATRSSAEAFFGNPIYF

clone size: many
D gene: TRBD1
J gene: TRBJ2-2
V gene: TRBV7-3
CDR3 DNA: TGTGCCAGCAGTCCTGACAGGGCCGGGGAGCTGTTTTTT
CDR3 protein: CASSPDRAGELFF

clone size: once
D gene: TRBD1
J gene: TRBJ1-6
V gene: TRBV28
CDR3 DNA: TGTGCCAGCAGTTTAGCCGCCAGGGGGCGATCACCCCTCCACTTT
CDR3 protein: CASSLAARGRSPLHF

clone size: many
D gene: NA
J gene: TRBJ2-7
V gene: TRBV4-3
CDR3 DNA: TGCGCCAGCAGCCAAGTTGGGGACTCCTACGAGCAGTACTTC
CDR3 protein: CASSQVGDSYEQYF

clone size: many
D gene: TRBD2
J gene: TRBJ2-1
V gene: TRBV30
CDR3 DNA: TGTGCCTGGAGTTCACGAGGGCTAGCGGGAGGTGAGCAGTTCTTC
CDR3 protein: CAWSSRGLAGGEQFF

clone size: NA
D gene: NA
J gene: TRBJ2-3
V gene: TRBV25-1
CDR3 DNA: TGTGCCAGCCTACGACTAGGGACAGATACGCAGTATTTT
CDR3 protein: CASLRLGTDTQYF

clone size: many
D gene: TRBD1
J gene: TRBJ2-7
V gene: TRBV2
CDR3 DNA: TGTGCCAGCAGTATACAGGGGCGGACCCACGAGCAGTACTTC
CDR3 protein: CASSIQGRTHEQYF

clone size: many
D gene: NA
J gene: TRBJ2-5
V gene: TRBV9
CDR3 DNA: TGTGCCAGCAGCGTAGGGGGGGGCCGGAGTGAGACCCAGTACTTC
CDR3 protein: CASSVGGGRSETQYF

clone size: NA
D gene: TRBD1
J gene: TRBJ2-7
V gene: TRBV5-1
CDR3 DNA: TGTGCCAGCAGCTTGGGACAGGGGCCCTACGAGCAGTACTTC
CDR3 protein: CASSLGQGPYEQYF

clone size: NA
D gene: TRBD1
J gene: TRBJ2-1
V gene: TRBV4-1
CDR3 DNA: TGCGCCAGCAGCCAAGGGACAGGGGGGATCAATGAGCAGTTCTTC
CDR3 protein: CASSQGTGGINEQFF

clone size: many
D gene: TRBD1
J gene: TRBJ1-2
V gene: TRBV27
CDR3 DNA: TGTGCCAGCAGTTCCCTCTTGGCAGGGGGCTCACCTTTAGAAGGCTACACCTTC
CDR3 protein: CASSSLLAGGSPLEGYTF

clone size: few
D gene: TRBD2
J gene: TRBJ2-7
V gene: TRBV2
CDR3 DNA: TGTGCCAGCAGTGAAGAGGCTAGCGGGAGATCCGAGCAGTACTTC
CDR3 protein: CASSEEASGRSEQYF

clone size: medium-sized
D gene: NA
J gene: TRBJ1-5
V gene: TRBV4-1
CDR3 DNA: TGCGCCAGCAGCTCAATGGGGACTCAGCCCCAGCATTTT
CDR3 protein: CASSSMGTQPQHF

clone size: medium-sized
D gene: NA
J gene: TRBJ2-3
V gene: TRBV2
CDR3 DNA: TGTGCCAGCAGGACCCGCAGGCAGGCGGATACGCAGTATTTT
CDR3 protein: CASRTRRQADTQYF

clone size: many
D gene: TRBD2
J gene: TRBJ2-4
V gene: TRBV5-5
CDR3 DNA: TGTGCCAGCAGCTGGAGCGGGAGGATTGGTCGAGGAAACATTCAGTACTTC
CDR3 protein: CASSWSGRIGRGNIQYF

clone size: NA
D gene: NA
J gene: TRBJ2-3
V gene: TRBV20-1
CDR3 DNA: TGCAGTGTTGGATCCCCCACAGATACGCAGTATTTT
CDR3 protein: CSVGSPTDTQYF

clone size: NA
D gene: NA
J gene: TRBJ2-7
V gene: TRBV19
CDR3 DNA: TGTGCCAGTAAGAGGACATCGGCGAGCGAGCAGTACTTC
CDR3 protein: CASKRTSASEQYF

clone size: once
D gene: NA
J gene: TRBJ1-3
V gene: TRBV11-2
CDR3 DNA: TGTGCCAGCAGCTTGCTGGGACAAATCTCTGGAAACACCATATATTTT
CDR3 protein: CASSLLGQISGNTIYF

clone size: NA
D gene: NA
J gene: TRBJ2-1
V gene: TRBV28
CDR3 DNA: TGTGCCAGCAAGGAGGGTTACAATGAGCAGTTCTTC
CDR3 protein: CASKEGYNEQFF

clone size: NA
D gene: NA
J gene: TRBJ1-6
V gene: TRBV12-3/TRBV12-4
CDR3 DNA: TGTGCCAGCAGTCCCTGGTTAGGGTACAATTCACCCCTCCACTTT
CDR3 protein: CASSPWLGYNSPLHF

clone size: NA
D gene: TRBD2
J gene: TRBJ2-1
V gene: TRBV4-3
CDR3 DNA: TGCGCCAGCAGCTCCGGGACTAGCGGGGGCTACAATGAGCAGTTCTTC
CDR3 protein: CASSSGTSGGYNEQFF

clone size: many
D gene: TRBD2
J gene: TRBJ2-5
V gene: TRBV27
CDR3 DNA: TGTGCCAGCAGTACCTCCTTCGGACTAGCGGAGAAAGAGACCCAGTACTTC
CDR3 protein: CASSTSFGLAEKETQYF